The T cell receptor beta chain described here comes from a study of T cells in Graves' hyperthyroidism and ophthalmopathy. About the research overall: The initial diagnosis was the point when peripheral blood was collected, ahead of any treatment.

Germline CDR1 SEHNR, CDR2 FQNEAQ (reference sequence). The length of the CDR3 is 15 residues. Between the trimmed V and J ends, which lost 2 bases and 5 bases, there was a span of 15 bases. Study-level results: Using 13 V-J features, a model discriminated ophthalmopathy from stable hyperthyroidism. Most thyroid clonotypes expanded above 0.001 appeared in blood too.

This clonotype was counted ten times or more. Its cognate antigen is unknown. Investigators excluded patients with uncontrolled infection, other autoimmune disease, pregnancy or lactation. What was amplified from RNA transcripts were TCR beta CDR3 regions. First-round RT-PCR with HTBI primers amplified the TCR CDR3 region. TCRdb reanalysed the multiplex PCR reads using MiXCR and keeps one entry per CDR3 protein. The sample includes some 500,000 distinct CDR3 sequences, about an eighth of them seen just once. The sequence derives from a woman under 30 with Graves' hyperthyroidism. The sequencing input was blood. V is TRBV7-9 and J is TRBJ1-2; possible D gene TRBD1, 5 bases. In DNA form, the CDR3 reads TGTGCCAGCAGCTTATTGGCAGCAGGGACGTATGGCTACACCTTC. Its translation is CASSLLAAGTYGYTF.